These T cell receptor beta chains were read from a single sample in a study of blood T cells in healthy people across ages. A single record per CDR3 protein comes from TCRdb applying MiXCR to the 5' RACE reads. This table holds approximately 800,000 distinct CDR3 sequences, roughly 56% found once. Sequencing was carried out using blood. Receptors originate from a man in his forties in good health. The CDR3 runs from the conserved cysteine through the conserved F or W. D genes are given only for firm matches. Not all rows give a size; the values are once, few, many and, for expanded clones, a class.

abundance: .; j_gene: TRBJ1-4; d_gene: TRBD1; v_gene: TRBV29-1; CDR3aa: CSVVAGQGQEKLFF; CDR3nt: TGCAGCGTTGTTGCGGGACAGGGACAGGAAAAACTGTTTTTT
abundance: .; j_gene: TRBJ1-2; d_gene: .; v_gene: TRBV20-1; CDR3aa: CSAISGASVANYGYTF; CDR3nt: TGCAGTGCAATTTCGGGGGCCTCTGTTGCTAACTATGGCTACACCTTC
abundance: .; j_gene: TRBJ2-3; d_gene: .; v_gene: TRBV29-1; CDR3aa: CSVEGDYSPSGTQYF; CDR3nt: TGCAGCGTTGAAGGAGACTACTCTCCCTCGGGTACGCAGTATTTT
abundance: few; j_gene: TRBJ2-7; d_gene: TRBD1; v_gene: TRBV5-1; CDR3aa: CASSHDWDRATSEQYF; CDR3nt: TGCGCCAGCAGTCATGACTGGGACAGGGCCACAAGCGAGCAGTACTTC
abundance: .; j_gene: TRBJ2-5; d_gene: .; v_gene: TRBV6-5; CDR3aa: CASSRGGSRETQYF; CDR3nt: TGTGCCAGCAGCCGCGGGGGCTCGAGGGAGACCCAGTACTTC
abundance: few; j_gene: TRBJ2-1; d_gene: .; v_gene: TRBV28; CDR3aa: CASRPTRGALVNEQFF; CDR3nt: TGTGCCAGCAGGCCGACCCGGGGGGCCCTCGTCAATGAGCAGTTCTTC
abundance: .; j_gene: TRBJ2-7; d_gene: .; v_gene: TRBV6-1; CDR3aa: CASSGYYEQYF; CDR3nt: TGTGCCAGCAGTGGCTACTACGAGCAGTACTTC
abundance: .; j_gene: TRBJ2-1; d_gene: .; v_gene: TRBV2; CDR3aa: CASTGQNFEQFF; CDR3nt: TGTGCCAGCACCGGACAGAATTTTGAGCAGTTCTTC
abundance: .; j_gene: TRBJ1-5; d_gene: .; v_gene: TRBV6-1; CDR3aa: CASRKSPLRTASNQPQHF; CDR3nt: TGTGCCAGCAGGAAGTCACCATTGCGGACAGCTAGCAATCAGCCCCAGCATTTT
abundance: few; j_gene: TRBJ2-3; d_gene: .; v_gene: TRBV7-9; CDR3aa: CASSLPAASTDTQYF; CDR3nt: TGTGCCAGCAGCTTACCAGCGGCTAGCACAGATACGCAGTATTTT
abundance: .; j_gene: TRBJ2-7; d_gene: TRBD2; v_gene: TRBV7-2; CDR3aa: CASSLGLAGSSYEQYF; CDR3nt: TGTGCCAGCAGCTTAGGACTAGCGGGGAGCTCCTACGAGCAGTACTTC
abundance: .; j_gene: TRBJ1-2; d_gene: .; v_gene: TRBV7-2; CDR3aa: CASSLPRVGYTF; CDR3nt: TGTGCCAGCAGCTTACCCAGGGTTGGTTACACCTTC
abundance: few; j_gene: TRBJ2-1; d_gene: TRBD2; v_gene: TRBV28; CDR3aa: CASSAFLAIAGAEQFF; CDR3nt: TGTGCCAGCAGTGCCTTCTTGGCGATAGCGGGAGCCGAGCAGTTCTTC
abundance: few; j_gene: TRBJ2-4; d_gene: TRBD2; v_gene: TRBV20-1; CDR3aa: CSAREVAGGLNIQYF; CDR3nt: TGCAGTGCTAGAGAGGTAGCGGGGGGGCTAAACATTCAGTACTTC
abundance: .; j_gene: TRBJ2-1; d_gene: TRBD2; v_gene: TRBV20-1; CDR3aa: CSATRLAGGSRKDNEQFF; CDR3nt: TGCAGTGCTACACGACTAGCGGGGGGCTCCAGAAAAGACAATGAGCAGTTCTTC
abundance: few; j_gene: TRBJ2-5; d_gene: .; v_gene: TRBV27; CDR3aa: CASSLRGTETQYF; CDR3nt: TGTGCCAGCAGCCTCCGGGGAACGGAGACCCAGTACTTC
abundance: few; j_gene: TRBJ2-5; d_gene: .; v_gene: TRBV10-3; CDR3aa: CAISAGRGEGQYF; CDR3nt: TGTGCCATCAGTGCGGGACGGGGAGAGGGGCAGTACTTC